This TCR beta chain comes out of a study of shared clonotypes between healthy human individuals. Study context: Three CD4 naive, three CD4 memory, two CD8 naive and one CD8 memory plate were used per donor. Study findings and constraints: Clonotypes not shared had lower generation probabilities than those common to all four donors.

Some clones are missing from TCRdb's copy, which holds only in-frame ones; the method was immunoSEQ multiplex PCR. The table has 2 million to 3 million clones, 80% to 95% seen once. The CDR3 totals 15 residues. Trimming removed 4 bases at V and 8 bases at J, with 18 bases between. Germline V gives CDR1 LNHDA, CDR2 SQIVND (reference sequence). Of note for this clone: Antigen specificity is unknown.

This receptor was identified in a man aged 18 to 29 in good health. Some clones in this sample may be carry-over from other donors' samples. The source material was naive CD4+ T cells from PBMCs. Noted subset: CD45RA+ positively selected. This chain links TRBV19 with TRBJ2-1; D possibly matches TRBD1 or TRBD2 (6 bases each). The CDR3 sequence is CASSRRGARVDEQFF. As DNA, the CDR3 is TGTGCCAGTAGTAGAAGGGGGGCCCGGGTCGATGAGCAGTTCTTC.